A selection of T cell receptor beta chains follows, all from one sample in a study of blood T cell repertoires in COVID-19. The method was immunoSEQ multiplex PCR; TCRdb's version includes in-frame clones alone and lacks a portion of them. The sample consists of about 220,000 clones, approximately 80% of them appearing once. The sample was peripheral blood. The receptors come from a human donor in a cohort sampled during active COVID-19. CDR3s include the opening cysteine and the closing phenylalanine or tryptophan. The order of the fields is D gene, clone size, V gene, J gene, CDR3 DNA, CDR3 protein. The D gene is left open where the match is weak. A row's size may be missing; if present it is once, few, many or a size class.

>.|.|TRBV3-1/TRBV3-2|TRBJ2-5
TGTGCCAGCAGCCAAACGTCGAGGACCCAGTACTTC
CASSQTSRTQYF
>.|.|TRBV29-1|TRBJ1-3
TGCAGCGGCTCAGGGTTCTCTGGAAACACCATATATTTT
CSGSGFSGNTIYF
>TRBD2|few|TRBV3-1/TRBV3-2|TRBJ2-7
TGTGCCAGCAGCCCCACCCTAGCGGAGGCCTACGAGCAGTACTTC
CASSPTLAEAYEQYF
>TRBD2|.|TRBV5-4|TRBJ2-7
TGTGCCAGCAGCCCCGGGGGGGCTAGCGGGGAATACGAGCAGTACTTC
CASSPGGASGEYEQYF
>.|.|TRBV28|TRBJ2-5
TGTGCCAGCAGTATCCTCCAAGAGACCCAGTACTTC
CASSILQETQYF
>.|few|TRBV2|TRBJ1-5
TGTGCCAGCAGTGGACAGCCTAATCAGCCCCAGCATTTT
CASSGQPNQPQHF
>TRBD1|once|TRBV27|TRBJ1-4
TGTGCCAGCAGTCTGGACAGGGGTGGAGAAAAACTGTTTTTT
CASSLDRGGEKLFF
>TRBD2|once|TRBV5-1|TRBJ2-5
TGCGCCAGCAGCGGTATGGGAGGGGTTCAAGAGACCCAGTACTTC
CASSGMGGVQETQYF
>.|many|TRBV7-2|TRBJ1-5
TGTGCCAGCAGCTTAGAGGCGGGGCTAAATCAGCCCCAGCATTTT
CASSLEAGLNQPQHF
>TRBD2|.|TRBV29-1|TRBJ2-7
TGCAGCGTTGAAGCCCCGGGATCGGGGGGTGAGCAGTACTTC
CSVEAPGSGGEQYF
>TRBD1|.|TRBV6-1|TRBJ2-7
TGTGCCAGCAGTGAACCCGGACAGGGGGTATACGAGCAGTACTTC
CASSEPGQGVYEQYF
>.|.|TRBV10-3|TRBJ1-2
TGTGCCATCGCCTCTACCGGGGATGGCTACACCTTC
CAIASTGDGYTF
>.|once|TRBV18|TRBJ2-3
TGTGCCAGCTCACCTCGGGAAGGCGATACGCAGTATTTT
CASSPREGDTQYF
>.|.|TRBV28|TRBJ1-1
TGTGCCAGCAGTCCCTTGGGGGGGTTCAACACTGAAGCTTTCTTT
CASSPLGGFNTEAFF
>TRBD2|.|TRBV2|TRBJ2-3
TGTGCCAGCAGTAGGCCGGGACTAGCGGGAGAGTCTACTAGCACAGATACGCAGTATTTT
CASSRPGLAGESTSTDTQYF